The clone carrying this T cell receptor beta chain was picked up a small number of times. The data are from a study of identical twins. Germline V CDR1 and CDR2: LGHDT, YNNKEL (reference sequence). CDR3 length: 15 residues. V lost 0 bases and J 5 bases, leaving 12 bases between the germline ends. TCRdb processed the 5' RACE reads anew with MiXCR; each CDR3 protein has one entry. Altogether about 690,000 distinct CDR3 sequences are present, around 6% being singletons, with the ten largest covering 1.5% to 2%. The sample was naive T cells sorted from blood. This clonotype was obtained from a man aged 18 to 35 in good health. V is TRBV3-1 and J is TRBJ2-3, with D possibly TRBD1 on 5 matching bases. CDR3 nucleotide sequence: TGTGCCAGCAGCCAAGATCCGTGGGGCGGAGATACGCAGTATTTT. Translating it yields CASSQDPWGGDTQYF.